Given below is one T cell receptor beta chain in context. What it recognizes is unknown. The source of the sample is a study of CD8+CD57+ T cells in acquired aplastic anemia. In the study overall: CD4+ and CD8+ cells, once sorted, gave DNA averaging about 3 ug.

Broader study findings: Controls did not differ significantly from patients in CD8+ Simpson's diversity. Found in both controls and patients were almost 30 CD8+ CDR3 sequences.

Germline V gives CDR1 WSHSY, CDR2 SAAADI. With 3 bases removed from V and 7 bases from J, the gap between germline ends came to 4 bases. The CDR3 totals 11 residues. The study profiled TCR beta VDJ and CDR3 using genomic DNA as template. TCRdb reprocessed the reads via MiXCR and lists one record per CDR3 protein. This sample has 150,000 to 170,000 distinct CDR3 sequences, with less than 60% found just once. Sequencing was done on patients that had shown CD8+CD57+ cell expansion by flow cytometry. The sequencing sample was made of sorted CD4+, CD8+, or CD8+CD57+ T cells (not recorded which) from PBMCs. The receptor's source is a human donor with aplastic anemia. The chain links TRBV10-2 to TRBJ2-1; D is undetermined. The CDR3 sequence is CASSDGNEQFF. CDR3 nucleotide sequence: TGCGCCAGCAGTGATGGGAATGAGCAGTTCTTC.